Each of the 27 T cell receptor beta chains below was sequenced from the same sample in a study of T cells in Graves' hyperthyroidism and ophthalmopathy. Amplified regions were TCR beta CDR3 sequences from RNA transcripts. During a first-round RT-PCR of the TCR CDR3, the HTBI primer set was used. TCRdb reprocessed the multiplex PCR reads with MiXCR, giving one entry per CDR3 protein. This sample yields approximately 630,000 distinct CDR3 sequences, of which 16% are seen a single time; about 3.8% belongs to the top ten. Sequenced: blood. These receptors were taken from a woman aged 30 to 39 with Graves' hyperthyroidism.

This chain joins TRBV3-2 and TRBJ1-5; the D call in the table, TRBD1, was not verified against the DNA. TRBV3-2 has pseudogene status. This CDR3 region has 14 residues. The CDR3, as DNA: TGTGCCAGCAGCCCGTCACAGGTCAATCAGCCCCAGCATTTT. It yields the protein CASSPSQVNQPQHF.

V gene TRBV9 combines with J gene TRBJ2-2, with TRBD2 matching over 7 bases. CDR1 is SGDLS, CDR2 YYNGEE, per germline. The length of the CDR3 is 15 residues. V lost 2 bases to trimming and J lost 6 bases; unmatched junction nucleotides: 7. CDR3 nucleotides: TGTGCCAGCAGCGTGGGAGGGAGGGATGCCGGGGAGCTGTTTTTT. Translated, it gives CASSVGGRDAGELFF.

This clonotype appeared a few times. CDR3 protein: CSASSNEQFF. CDR3 nucleotides: TGCAGTGCTAGTAGTAATGAGCAGTTCTTC. V usage is TRBV20-1 and J usage is TRBJ2-1, with no clear D. V gave up 3 bases and J gave up 7 bases, with 4 bases separating them. Germline CDR1 reads DFQATT; CDR2 reads SNEGSKA (reference sequence). The CDR3 runs to 10 residues.

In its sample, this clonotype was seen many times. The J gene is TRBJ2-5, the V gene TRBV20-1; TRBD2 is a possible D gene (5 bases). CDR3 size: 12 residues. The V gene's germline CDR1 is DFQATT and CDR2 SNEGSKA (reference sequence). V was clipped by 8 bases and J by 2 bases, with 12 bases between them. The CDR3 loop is CSLRERQETQYF. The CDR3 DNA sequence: TGCAGTCTGAGGGAGAGGCAAGAGACCCAGTACTTC.

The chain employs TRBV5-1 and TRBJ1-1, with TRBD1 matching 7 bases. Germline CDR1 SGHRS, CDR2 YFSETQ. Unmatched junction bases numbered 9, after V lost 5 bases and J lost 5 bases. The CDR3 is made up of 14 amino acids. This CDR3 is CASSSGQDLTEAFF. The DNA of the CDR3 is TGCGCCAGCAGTTCAGGACAGGATCTTACTGAAGCTTTCTTT.

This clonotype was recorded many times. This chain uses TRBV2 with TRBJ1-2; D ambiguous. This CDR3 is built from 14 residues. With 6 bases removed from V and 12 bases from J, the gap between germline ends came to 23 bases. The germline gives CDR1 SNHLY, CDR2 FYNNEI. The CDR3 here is CASSPRRLVVGDTF. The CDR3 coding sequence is TGTGCCAGCAGCCCCAGAAGATTGGTGGTGGGAGACACCTTC.

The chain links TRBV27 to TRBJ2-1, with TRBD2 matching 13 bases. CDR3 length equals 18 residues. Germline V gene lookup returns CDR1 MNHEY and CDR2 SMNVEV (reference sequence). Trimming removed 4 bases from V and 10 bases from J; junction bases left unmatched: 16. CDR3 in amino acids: CASSSPTPGLAGSWEQFF. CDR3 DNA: TGTGCCAGCAGTTCCCCCACTCCGGGACTAGCGGGGTCTTGGGAGCAGTTCTTC.

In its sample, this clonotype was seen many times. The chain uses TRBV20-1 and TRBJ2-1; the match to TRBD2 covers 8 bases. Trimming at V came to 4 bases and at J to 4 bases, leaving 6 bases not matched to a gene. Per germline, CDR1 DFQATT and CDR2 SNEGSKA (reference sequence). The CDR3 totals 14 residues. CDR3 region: CSAKATSAYNEQFF. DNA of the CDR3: TGCAGTGCTAAGGCGACTAGCGCTTACAATGAGCAGTTCTTC.

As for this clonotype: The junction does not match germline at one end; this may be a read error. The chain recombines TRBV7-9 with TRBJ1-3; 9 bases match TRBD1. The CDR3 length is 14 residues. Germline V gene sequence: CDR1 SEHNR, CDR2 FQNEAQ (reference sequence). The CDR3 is CASSIPGQGNTMYF. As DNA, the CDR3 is TGTGCCAGCAGCATCCCGGGACAGGGCAACACCATGTATTTT. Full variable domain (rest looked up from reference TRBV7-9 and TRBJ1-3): DTGVSQNPRHKITKRGQNVTFRCDPISEHNRLYWYRQTLGQGPEFLTYFQNEAQLEKSRLLSDRFSAERPKGSFSTLEIQRTEQGDSAMYLCASSIPGQGNTMYFGEGSWLTVV.

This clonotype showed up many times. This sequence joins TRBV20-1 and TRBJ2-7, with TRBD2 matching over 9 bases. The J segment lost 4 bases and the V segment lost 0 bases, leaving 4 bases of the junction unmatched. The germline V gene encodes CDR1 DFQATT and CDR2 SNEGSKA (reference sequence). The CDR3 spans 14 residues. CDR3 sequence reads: CSARELAGGYEQYF. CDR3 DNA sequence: TGCAGTGCTAGAGAACTAGCGGGTGGGTACGAGCAGTACTTC.

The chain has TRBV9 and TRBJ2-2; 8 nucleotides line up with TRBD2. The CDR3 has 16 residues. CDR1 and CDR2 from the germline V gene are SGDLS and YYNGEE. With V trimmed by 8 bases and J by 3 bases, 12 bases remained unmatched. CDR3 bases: TGTGCCAGTCCTGCATCCGGGACTAGAGACACCGGGGAGCTGTTTTTT. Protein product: CASPASGTRDTGELFF.

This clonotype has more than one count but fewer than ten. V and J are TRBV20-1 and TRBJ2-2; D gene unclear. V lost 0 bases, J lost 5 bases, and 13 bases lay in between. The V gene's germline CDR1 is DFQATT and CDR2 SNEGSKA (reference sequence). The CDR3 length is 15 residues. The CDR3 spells CSARDLGSYTGELFF. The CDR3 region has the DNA TGCAGTGCTAGAGATCTGGGCAGCTATACCGGGGAGCTGTTTTTT.

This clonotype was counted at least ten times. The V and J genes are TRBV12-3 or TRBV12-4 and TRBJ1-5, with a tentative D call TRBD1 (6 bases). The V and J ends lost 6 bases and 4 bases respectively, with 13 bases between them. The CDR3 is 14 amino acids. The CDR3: CASSIQGLNQPQHF. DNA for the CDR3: TGTGCCAGCAGCATACAGGGCCTAAATCAGCCCCAGCATTTT.

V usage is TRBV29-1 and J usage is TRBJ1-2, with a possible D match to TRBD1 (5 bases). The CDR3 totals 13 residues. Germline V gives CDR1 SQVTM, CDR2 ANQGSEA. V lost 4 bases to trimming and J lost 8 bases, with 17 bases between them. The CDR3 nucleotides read TGCAGCGTTGTTGTCGGGGCAGGTAGCGGCTACACCTTC. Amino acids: CSVVVGAGSGYTF.

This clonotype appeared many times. The CDR3 sequence: CASSSRSYGYTF. The CDR3 DNA sequence: TGTGCCAGCAGTTCAAGGAGCTATGGCTACACCTTC. The chain uses TRBV28 and TRBJ1-2, with unresolved D. In germline, CDR1 is MDHEN, CDR2 SYDVKM. The CDR3 is 12 residues long. Between the trimmed V and J ends, which lost 4 bases and 4 bases, there was a span of 7 bases.

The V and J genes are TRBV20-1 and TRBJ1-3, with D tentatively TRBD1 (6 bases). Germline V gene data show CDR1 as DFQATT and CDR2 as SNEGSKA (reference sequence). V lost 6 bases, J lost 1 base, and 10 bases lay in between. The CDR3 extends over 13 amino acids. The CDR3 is CSATGRSGNTIYF. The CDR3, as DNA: TGCAGTGCAACAGGGCGGTCTGGAAACACCATATATTTT.

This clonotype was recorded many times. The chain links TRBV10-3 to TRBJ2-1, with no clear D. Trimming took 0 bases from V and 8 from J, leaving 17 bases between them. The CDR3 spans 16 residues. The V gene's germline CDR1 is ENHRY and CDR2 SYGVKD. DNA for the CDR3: TGTGCCATCAGTGAGTCGTCAGGTAGAGCCCTCGATGAGCAGTTCTTC. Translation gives CAISESSGRALDEQFF.

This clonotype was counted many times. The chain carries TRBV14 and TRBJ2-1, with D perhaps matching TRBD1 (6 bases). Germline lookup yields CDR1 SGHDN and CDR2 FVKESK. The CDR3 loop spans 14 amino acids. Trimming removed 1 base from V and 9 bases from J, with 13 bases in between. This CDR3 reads CASSQGNRVGEQFF. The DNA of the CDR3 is TGTGCCAGCAGCCAAGGTAACAGGGTTGGTGAGCAGTTCTTC.

The chain's CDR3 is CASSLAGTADGEQYF. The CDR3 bases are TGTGCCAGCAGCTTGGCCGGGACAGCCGATGGCGAGCAGTACTTC. The chain carries TRBV5-6 and TRBJ2-7; 7 bases agree with TRBD1. This CDR3 has 15 amino acids. Germline CDR1 reads SGHDT; CDR2 reads YYEEEE. V shed 0 bases, J shed 6 bases, and the junction held 9 bases outside the gene matches.

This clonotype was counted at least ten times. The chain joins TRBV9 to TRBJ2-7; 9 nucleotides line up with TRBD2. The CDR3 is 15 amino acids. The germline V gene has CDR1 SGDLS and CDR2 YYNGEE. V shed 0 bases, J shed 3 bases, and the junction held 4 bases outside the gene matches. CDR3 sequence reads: CASSVGLAEGYEQYF. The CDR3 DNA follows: TGTGCCAGCAGCGTAGGACTAGCGGAGGGCTACGAGCAGTACTTC.

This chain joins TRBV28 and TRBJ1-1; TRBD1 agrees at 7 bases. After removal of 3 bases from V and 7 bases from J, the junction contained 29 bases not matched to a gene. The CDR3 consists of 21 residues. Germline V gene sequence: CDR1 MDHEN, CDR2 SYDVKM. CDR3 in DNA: TGTGCCAGCAGTTTTCCCGGGACAAGTACCACAGGGGCAATTCACCATGTTGAAGCTTTCTTT. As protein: CASSFPGTSTTGAIHHVEAFF.

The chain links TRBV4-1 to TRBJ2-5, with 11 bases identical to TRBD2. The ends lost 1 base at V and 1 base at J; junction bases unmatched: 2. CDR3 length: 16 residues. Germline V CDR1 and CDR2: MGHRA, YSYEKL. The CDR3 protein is CASSQGLAGTQETQYF. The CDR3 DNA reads TGCGCCAGCAGCCAAGGACTAGCGGGGACCCAAGAGACCCAGTACTTC.

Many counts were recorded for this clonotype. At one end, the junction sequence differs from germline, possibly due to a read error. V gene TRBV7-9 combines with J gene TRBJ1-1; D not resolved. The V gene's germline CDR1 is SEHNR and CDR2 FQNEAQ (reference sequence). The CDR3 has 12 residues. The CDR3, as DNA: TGTGCCAGCAGTTTAGTTTTCACTGAAGCTTTCTTT. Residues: CASSLVFTEAFF.

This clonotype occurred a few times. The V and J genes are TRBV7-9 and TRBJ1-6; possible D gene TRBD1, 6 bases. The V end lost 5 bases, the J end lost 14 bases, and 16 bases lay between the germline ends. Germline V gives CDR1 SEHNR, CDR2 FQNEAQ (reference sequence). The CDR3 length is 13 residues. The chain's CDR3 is CASSGTQDQALHF. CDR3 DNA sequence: TGTGCCAGCAGCGGGACACAGGATCAGGCCCTCCACTTT.

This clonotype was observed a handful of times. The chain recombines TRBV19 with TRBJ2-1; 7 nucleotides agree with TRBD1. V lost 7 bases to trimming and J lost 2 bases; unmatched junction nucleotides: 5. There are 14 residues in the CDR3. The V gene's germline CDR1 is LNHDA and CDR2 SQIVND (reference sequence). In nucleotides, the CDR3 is TGTGCCAGTAAGGAACAGGGGACCTACAATGAGCAGTTCTTC. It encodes CASKEQGTYNEQFF. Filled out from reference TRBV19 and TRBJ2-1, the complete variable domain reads DGGITQSPKYLFRKEGQNVTLSCEQNLNHDAMYWYRQDPGQGLRLIYYSQIVNDFQKGDIAEGYSVSREKKESFPLTVTSAQKNPTAFYLCASKEQGTYNEQFFGPGTRLTVL.

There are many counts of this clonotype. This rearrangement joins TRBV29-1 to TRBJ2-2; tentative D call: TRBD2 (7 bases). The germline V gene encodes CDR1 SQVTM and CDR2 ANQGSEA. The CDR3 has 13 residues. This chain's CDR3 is CSVQEGGSGELFF. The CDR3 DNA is TGCAGTGTCCAGGAGGGGGGGTCCGGGGAGCTGTTTTTT.

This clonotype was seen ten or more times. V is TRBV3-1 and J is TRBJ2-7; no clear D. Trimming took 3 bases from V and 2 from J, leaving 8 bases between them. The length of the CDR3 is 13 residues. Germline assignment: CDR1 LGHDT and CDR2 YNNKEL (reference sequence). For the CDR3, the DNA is TGTGCCAGCAGCCATGGCAGAACCTACGAGCAGTACTTC. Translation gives CASSHGRTYEQYF.